This T cell receptor beta chain was sequenced for a study of blood T cell repertoires in COVID-19. The overall study: Sites across the United States, Italy and Spain contributed samples from acute and convalescent COVID-19.

CDR3 size: 17 residues. CDR1 is SGDLS and CDR2 is YYNGEE in the germline V gene. Trimming took off 4 bases at V and 4 bases at J, with 21 bases between the two ends. The assay was immunoSEQ multiplex PCR, and TCRdb's table has in-frame clones only and misses some. The sample holds more than 85,000 clones, 75% to 95% seen once. This sequence joins TRBV9 and TRBJ1-3; maybe TRBD1 (6 bases). Sequencing was performed on peripheral blood. The sequence derives from a man younger than 30 with acute or convalescent COVID-19. The DNA of the CDR3 is TGTGCCAGCAGCTCCACATCCTTGTATGGACAGGGAAACACCATATATTTT. It is translated as CASSSTSLYGQGNTIYF.